Each of the 21 T cell receptor beta chains below was sequenced from the same sample in a study of blood T cell repertoires in COVID-19. TCRdb's table, derived via immunoSEQ multiplex PCR, lists solely in-frame clones and lacks some. This table has fewer than 350,000 clones, less than 85% appearing once. Specimen: PBMCs or T cells enriched from blood (not recorded which). These receptors all come from a woman in her 30s who had been exposed to COVID-19.

The V gene is TRBV28, the J gene TRBJ1-2; a weak D match, TRBD1 (6 bases). Germline V lookup: CDR1 MDHEN, CDR2 SYDVKM. V was shortened by 5 bases and J by 2 bases, with 12 bases between the two germline ends. CDR3 length: 14 residues. Written as DNA, the CDR3 is TGTGCCAGCAGTCGGGCAGGGGCGAACTATGGCTACACCTTC. This sequence encodes CASSRAGANYGYTF.

The V and J genes are TRBV6-5 and TRBJ2-1; tentatively, D is TRBD1 (5 bases). The length of the CDR3 is 14 residues. V lost 0 bases to trimming and J lost 8 bases, with 11 bases between them. Germline V CDR1 and CDR2: MNHEY, SVGAGI. The CDR3 DNA follows: TGTGCCAGCAGTTACTCTCAGGGTACCGATGAGCAGTTCTTC. It translates to CASSYSQGTDEQFF.

This clone was observed once. V usage is TRBV3-1 (or the pseudogene TRBV3-2) and J usage is TRBJ1-2; 7 bases align to TRBD1. This CDR3 comprises 18 residues. Per germline, CDR1 LGHDT and CDR2 YNNKEL (reference sequence). V lost 1 base and J lost 2; bases outside the gene matches: 13. CDR3 sequence (DNA): TGTGCCAGCAGCCAAGGACCTAGGGGAACAGGGGTGAACTATGGCTACACCTTC. Residues: CASSQGPRGTGVNYGYTF.

This chain uses TRBV5-1 with TRBJ2-3; D may be TRBD1 (5 bases). Deletions cut 0 bases from V and 9 bases from J, with 11 bases between. The length of the CDR3 is 13 residues. The germline gives CDR1 SGHRS, CDR2 YFSETQ. As DNA, the CDR3 is TGCGCCAGCAGCTTGGAGGGGCAGGGAACGCAGTATTTT. Protein product: CASSLEGQGTQYF.

This clone was recorded a few times. The rearrangement joins TRBV6-5 to TRBJ1-5; 7 bases match TRBD1. Trimming cost V 4 bases and J 7 bases; bases outside gene matches: 7. The CDR3 runs 14 residues. Looked up from germline, CDR1 is MNHEY and CDR2 is SVGAGI. The CDR3, as DNA: TGTGCCAGCAGTTCTTACAGGGGCGAACAGCCCCAGCATTTT. It codes for CASSSYRGEQPQHF.

The chain couples TRBV25-1 to TRBJ1-1; TRBD1 aligns across 7 bases. Germline V gene data show CDR1 as MGHDK and CDR2 as SYGVNS. CDR3 length: 15 residues. With V trimmed by 6 bases and J by 2 bases, 9 bases remained unmatched. CDR3 sequence reads: CASRPYTGVNTEAFF. CDR3 DNA: TGTGCCAGCAGGCCCTACACAGGGGTAAACACTGAAGCTTTCTTT.

This clone showed up just a few times. The chain uses TRBV27 and TRBJ2-4; 7 nucleotides align to TRBD2. The J segment lost 2 bases and the V segment lost 7 bases, leaving 8 bases of the junction unmatched. The CDR3 loop spans 15 amino acids. Germline assignment: CDR1 MNHEY and CDR2 SMNVEV (reference sequence). The CDR3 is CASTSLGTTKNIQYF. For the CDR3, the DNA is TGTGCCAGCACTTCGCTCGGGACTACCAAAAACATTCAGTACTTC.

The chain joins TRBV18 to TRBJ1-4, with a weak D call TRBD1 (6 bases). V was pared by 2 bases and J by 1 base, with 11 bases between. The germline gives CDR1 KGHSH, CDR2 LQKENI. This CDR3 region has 16 residues. The CDR3 is CASSPTGTKTNEKLFF. The CDR3 DNA follows: TGTGCCAGCTCACCAACCGGGACAAAAACTAATGAAAAACTGTTTTTT.

About this clone: One end of the junction is discordant with germline, which a read error may explain. This chain connects TRBV11-2 to TRBJ2-1; 11 positions match TRBD2. Germline V gives CDR1 SGHAT, CDR2 FQNNGV. The CDR3 is 16 residues long. The CDR3 loop reads CASRLAGGSSYNEQFF. As DNA, the CDR3 is TGTGCCAGCAGGTTAGCGGGGGGGAGCTCCTACAATGAGCAGTTCTTC.

This clone was counted a few times. The gene calls are TRBV19 and TRBJ1-1, with TRBD1 as a possible D gene (6 bases). The ends were cut back, 2 bases at V and 2 bases at J, with 12 bases in the middle. The CDR3 is made up of 15 amino acids. Germline CDR1 LNHDA, CDR2 SQIVND (reference sequence). CDR3 nucleotides: TGTGCCAGTAGTATATGGCGACAGGCAAACACTGAAGCTTTCTTT. It codes for CASSIWRQANTEAFF.

This rearrangement joins TRBV7-9 to TRBJ2-3; TRBD1 agrees at 8 bases. Trimming cost V 4 bases and J 4 bases; bases outside gene matches: 10. The germline V gene encodes CDR1 SEHNR and CDR2 FQNEAQ (reference sequence). The CDR3 sequence is 16 residues long. CDR3 loop: CASSSIDRGVPDTQYF. In DNA, the CDR3 is TGTGCCAGCAGCTCGATCGACAGGGGAGTCCCAGATACGCAGTATTTT.

J is TRBJ2-7 and V is TRBV27, with D possibly being TRBD1 (6 bases). CDR1 MNHEY and CDR2 SMNVEV come from the germline V gene (reference sequence). V shed 0 bases and J shed 4 bases, with 16 bases lying between them. There are 16 residues in the CDR3. CDR3 sequence reads: CASSLSWDTGPYEQYF. The CDR3 DNA reads TGTGCCAGCAGTTTATCCTGGGACACAGGCCCATACGAGCAGTACTTC.

V is TRBV24-1 and J is TRBJ2-2, with no clear D. In germline, CDR1 is KGHDR, CDR2 SFDVKD. This CDR3 comprises 15 residues. V was shortened by 9 bases and J by 2 bases, with 15 bases between the two germline ends. This CDR3 reads CATGFAGGNTGELFF. The CDR3 DNA reads as TGTGCCACCGGCTTCGCAGGTGGAAACACCGGGGAGCTGTTTTTT.

This clone was detected once. The junction does not match germline at one end; this may be a read error. The genes are TRBV7-7 and TRBJ2-5; 10 positions match TRBD2. Looked up from germline, CDR1 is SSHAT and CDR2 is FNYEAQ (reference sequence). The CDR3 runs to 16 residues. CDR3 DNA: TGTGCTAGCAGCACCTTTCTAGCGGGAGCTAGCGAGACCCAGTACTTC. This sequence encodes CASSTFLAGASETQYF.

The chain carries TRBV29-1 and TRBJ2-7; a possible D gene is TRBD1 (7 bases). Trimming pared 8 bases from V and 0 bases from J, leaving 14 bases between. Germline lookup yields CDR1 SQVTM and CDR2 ANQGSEA. The CDR3 has 13 residues. CDR3 residues: CSLTGDSSYEQYF. CDR3 in DNA: TGCAGCCTTACGGGGGACAGCTCCTACGAGCAGTACTTC.

This clone has only one observation. DNA of the CDR3: TGTGCCTGGAGTCCCGGGGAAGGACAGCCCCAGCATTTT. Protein: CAWSPGEGQPQHF. This sequence joins TRBV30 and TRBJ1-5; D unresolved. The CDR3 is made up of 13 amino acids. V lost 2 bases, J lost 7 bases, and 12 bases lay in between. Germline CDR1 GTSNPN, CDR2 SVGIG (reference sequence). The full variable domain, rest sourced from reference TRBV30 and TRBJ1-5, is SQTIHQWPATLVQPVGSPLSLECTVEGTSNPNLYWYRQAAGRGLQLLFYSVGIGQISSEVPQNLSASRPQDRQFILSSKKLLLSDSGFYLCAWSPGEGQPQHFGDGTRLSIL.

The chain joins TRBV7-8 to TRBJ2-3; 8 bases line up with TRBD2. The CDR3 loop spans 15 amino acids. V shed 6 bases and J 0 bases; nucleotides not matched to a gene: 5. From germline, CDR1 is SGHVS and CDR2 FQNEAQ. This CDR3 reads CASREAGGSTDTQYF. CDR3 coding DNA: TGTGCCAGCAGGGAGGCGGGGGGAAGCACAGATACGCAGTATTTT.

This sequence joins TRBV7-2 and TRBJ2-7; 7 bases are a match to TRBD1. The germline gives CDR1 SGHTA, CDR2 FQGNSA. This CDR3 is built from 14 residues. With V trimmed by 3 bases and J by 3 bases, 5 bases remained unmatched. CDR3 protein: CASSFSGQYYEQYF. CDR3 nucleotides: TGTGCCAGCAGCTTCTCGGGACAGTACTACGAGCAGTACTTC.

The V call is TRBV9, the J call TRBJ1-2; TRBD1 matches 7 bases. The CDR3 is made up of 15 amino acids. V trimming: 4 bases; J trimming: 7 bases; junction bases outside the gene matches: 13. Germline V gene lookup returns CDR1 SGDLS and CDR2 YYNGEE. DNA of the CDR3: TGTGCCAGCAGCCCCTCAGGGGGGAAGGCTAGTGGCTACACCTTC. Its translation: CASSPSGGKASGYTF. Together with reference TRBV9 and TRBJ1-2, the CDR3 gives the full variable domain: DSGVTQTPKHLITATGQRVTLRCSPRSGDLSVYWYQQSLDQGLQFLIQYYNGEERAKGNILERFSAQQFPDLHSELNLSSLELGDSALYFCASSPSGGKASGYTFGSGTRLTVV.

This chain uses TRBV6-1 with TRBJ2-7, with 8 bases matching TRBD1. Germline V CDR1 and CDR2: MNHNS, SASEGT. V lost 2 bases to trimming and J lost 0 bases; unmatched junction nucleotides: 18. The CDR3 extends over 20 amino acids. The CDR3 loop reads CASSEPHSEGTGGYSYEQYF. The CDR3 nucleotides read TGTGCCAGCAGTGAACCCCACTCAGAGGGCACAGGGGGGTACTCCTACGAGCAGTACTTC.

The chain links TRBV29-1 to TRBJ2-3; tentatively, D is TRBD2 (7 bases). With 2 bases removed from V and 4 bases from J, the gap between germline ends came to 22 bases. The germline gives CDR1 SQVTM, CDR2 ANQGSEA. The CDR3 runs 17 residues. In nucleotides, the CDR3 is TGCAGCGTTGAAAGGGGTGCGACCGGGGGGCTTTCAGATACGCAGTATTTT. This codes for CSVERGATGGLSDTQYF.